The 20 T cell receptor beta chains presented below share a single source sample, sequenced in a study of blood T cell repertoires in COVID-19. This table comes from immunoSEQ multiplex PCR, and its TCRdb copy is limited to in-frame clones, with some not included. Among some 150,000 clones listed, roughly 90% were seen once. Input material: peripheral blood. All receptors come from a man aged 55 to 70 with acute or convalescent COVID-19.

The V call is TRBV3-1 (or the pseudogene TRBV3-2), the J call TRBJ1-4, with D uncertain. Germline V lookup: CDR1 LGHDT, CDR2 YNNKEL (reference sequence). The CDR3 covers 15 residues. Trimming stripped 3 bases from V and 11 bases from J, with 19 bases between. DNA for the CDR3: TGTGCCAGCAGCCAGCACCAGGAAGACATTGGGAAACTGTTTTTT. Protein: CASSQHQEDIGKLFF.

This chain links TRBV7-9 with TRBJ2-3; 9 nucleotides align to TRBD2. V was pared by 5 bases and J by 1 base, with 4 bases of the junction left unmatched. Germline values: CDR1 SEHNR, CDR2 FQNEAQ (reference sequence). The CDR3 has 15 amino acids. The CDR3 protein is CASSRKRGGTDTQYF. CDR3 DNA sequence: TGTGCCAGCAGCCGGAAGCGGGGGGGCACAGATACGCAGTATTTT.

The J gene is TRBJ1-1, the V gene TRBV18; 9 bases agree with TRBD1. Per germline, CDR1 KGHSH and CDR2 LQKENI. CDR3 length: 14 amino acids. After removal of 3 bases from V and 7 bases from J, the junction contained 6 bases not matched to a gene. The CDR3 spells CASSPQTGGDEAFF. The CDR3 DNA follows: TGTGCCAGCTCACCGCAAACAGGGGGCGATGAAGCTTTCTTT.

This chain joins TRBV2 and TRBJ1-6; possibly TRBD1 for D (6 bases). V gave up 10 bases and J gave up 0 bases, with 13 bases separating them. The CDR3 consists of 15 residues. CDR1 SNHLY and CDR2 FYNNEI come from the germline V gene. Here the CDR3 reads CATRQASSYNSPLHF. Written as DNA, the CDR3 is TGTGCCACCAGACAGGCGAGCTCCTATAATTCACCCCTCCACTTT.

The CDR3 spells CASSATGTGAEQYF. The CDR3 DNA follows: TGCGCCAGCAGCGCCACCGGGACAGGGGCCGAGCAGTACTTC. This sequence joins TRBV5-1 and TRBJ2-7; 10 bases line up with TRBD1. Losses at the gene ends were 4 bases for V and 6 bases for J; bases not matched to a gene: 7. The CDR3 is made up of 14 amino acids. Germline values: CDR1 SGHRS, CDR2 YFSETQ.

V is TRBV10-3 and J is TRBJ1-2; D remains ambiguous. Per germline, CDR1 ENHRY and CDR2 SYGVKD. Trimming removed 4 bases at V and 5 bases at J, with 8 bases between. This CDR3 is built from 12 residues. The CDR3 sequence is CAISGREYGYTF. In DNA form, the CDR3 reads TGTGCCATCAGTGGACGGGAGTATGGCTACACCTTC.

This clone showed up just a few times. CDR3 in amino acids: CASSLLPGLAAYEQYF. Written as DNA, the CDR3 is TGTGCCAGCAGTTTGCTTCCGGGACTAGCGGCCTACGAGCAGTACTTC. The chain couples TRBV27 to TRBJ2-7, with 11 nucleotides matching TRBD2. The CDR3 is made up of 16 amino acids. Looked up from germline, CDR1 is MNHEY and CDR2 is SMNVEV (reference sequence). V shed 3 bases and J 2 bases; nucleotides not matched to a gene: 6.

The chain carries TRBV10-2 and TRBJ2-1, with 7 nucleotides matching TRBD1. V trimming: 7 bases; J trimming: 10 bases; junction bases outside the gene matches: 10. The CDR3 runs to 13 residues. Germline V gene data show CDR1 as WSHSY and CDR2 as SAAADI. CDR3 in DNA: TGCGCCAGCAATCTTAGGGGGCTAAGGGAGCAGTTCTTC. Translation gives CASNLRGLREQFF.

This clone was seen a handful of times. This chain joins TRBV5-1 and TRBJ2-7; possibly TRBD2 for D (5 bases). Germline V gene lookup returns CDR1 SGHRS and CDR2 YFSETQ. This CDR3 is built from 14 residues. Trimming cost V 4 bases and J 5 bases, with 16 bases left between them. DNA for the CDR3: TGCGCCAGCAGCCTCGAGTCCCCGGGGAACGAGCAGTACTTC. Its translation is CASSLESPGNEQYF.

The chain employs TRBV5-6 and TRBJ1-1; tentatively, D is TRBD1 (6 bases). The germline CDR1 and CDR2 sequences are SGHDT and YYEEEE. V shed 2 bases and J shed 11 bases, with 10 bases lying between them. The CDR3 is made up of 11 amino acids. CDR3 sequence reads: CASSLGGRAFF. The CDR3 coding sequence is TGTGCCAGCAGCTTAGGGGGTAGGGCTTTCTTT.

The table lists this clone with a count of one. This chain joins TRBV6-5 and TRBJ1-4; perhaps TRBD1 as D (5 bases). This CDR3 is 14 amino acids long. CDR1 is MNHEY, CDR2 SVGAGI, per germline. V was clipped by 6 bases and J by 6 bases, with 14 bases between them. CDR3 sequence reads: CASSSPGSDEKLFF. CDR3 bases: TGTGCCAGCAGCTCACCAGGGTCAGATGAAAAACTGTTTTTT.

The chain recombines TRBV4-1 with TRBJ1-2; tentative D call: TRBD1 (6 bases). The CDR3 runs to 15 residues. V lost 1 base, J lost 2 bases, and 11 bases lay in between. Germline CDR1 reads MGHRA; CDR2 reads YSYEKL. The CDR3 protein is CASSQGGGANYGYTF. As DNA, the CDR3 is TGCGCCAGCAGCCAAGGTGGGGGCGCAAACTATGGCTACACCTTC.

The V and J genes are TRBV7-2 and TRBJ2-7; D possibly corresponds to TRBD2 (6 bases). The V and J ends lost 2 bases and 7 bases respectively, with 18 bases between them. Germline values: CDR1 SGHTA, CDR2 FQGNSA. CDR3 length equals 15 residues. The CDR3 bases are TGTGCCAGCAGCTTAATTACGGGCGGGGCTTGGGAGCAGTACTTC. Amino acids: CASSLITGGAWEQYF. The variable domain in full, completed from reference TRBV7-2 and TRBJ2-7, reads GAGVSQSPSNKVTEKGKDVELRCDPISGHTALYWYRQSLGQGLEFLIYFQGNSAPDKSGLPSDRFSAERTGGSVSTLTIQRTQQEDSAVYLCASSLITGGAWEQYFGPGTRLTVT.

The chain recombines TRBV7-9 with TRBJ1-4, with 7 bases identical to TRBD1. The junction had 8 bases not matched to a gene; V was cut back by 6 bases and J by 4 bases. The CDR3 has 15 amino acids. Germline V gene lookup returns CDR1 SEHNR and CDR2 FQNEAQ (reference sequence). CDR3: CASRPTGALNEKLFF. The CDR3 DNA reads TGTGCCAGCAGACCCACAGGGGCTCTTAATGAAAAACTGTTTTTT.

This clone was seen once. The CDR3 protein is CASSSLGVGGNTIYF. The CDR3 DNA sequence: TGCGCCAGCAGCTCCCTCGGGGTCGGCGGAAACACCATATATTTT. V is TRBV5-1 and J is TRBJ1-3; no clear D gene. The CDR3 runs to 15 residues. Germline CDR1 SGHRS, CDR2 YFSETQ. Trimming took 3 bases from V and 4 from J, leaving 14 bases between them.

V usage is TRBV5-1 and J usage is TRBJ1-2; TRBD1 agrees at 12 bases. Per the germline V gene, CDR1 is SGHRS and CDR2 is YFSETQ. The V and J ends lost 0 bases and 7 bases, in that order; junction bases with no gene match: 4. The CDR3 sequence is 15 residues long. This CDR3 is CASSLEGTGGFGYTF. The CDR3, as DNA: TGCGCCAGCAGCTTGGAAGGGACAGGGGGCTTTGGCTACACCTTC. The whole variable domain, remainder taken from reference TRBV5-1 and TRBJ1-2, is KAGVTQTPRYLIKTRGQQVTLSCSPISGHRSVSWYQQTPGQGLQFLFEYFSETQRNKGNFPGRFSGRQFSNSRSEMNVSTLELGDSALYLCASSLEGTGGFGYTFGSGTRLTVV.

A remark on this clone: The same CDR3 arises from other DNA sequences in this sample as well. CDR3 amino acids: CASSETGYEQYF. CDR3 in DNA: TGTGCCAGCAGCGAGACAGGGTACGAGCAGTACTTC. The chain joins TRBV2 to TRBJ2-7; TRBD1 aligns across 7 bases. The V and J ends lost 6 bases and 4 bases, in that order; junction bases with no gene match: 3. The germline gives CDR1 SNHLY, CDR2 FYNNEI. This CDR3 has 12 amino acids.

The CDR3 coding sequence is TGTGCCAGCAGCTCGGGGGCAACTAATGAAAAACTGTTTTTT. As protein: CASSSGATNEKLFF. V gene TRBV25-1 combines with J gene TRBJ1-4, with D possibly matching TRBD1 (5 bases). Trimming shortened V by 6 bases and J by 0 bases, and 8 bases separated the two germline ends. Per the germline V gene, CDR1 is MGHDK and CDR2 is SYGVNS. There are 14 residues in the CDR3. The full variable domain, completed using reference TRBV25-1 and TRBJ1-4, is EADIYQTPRYLVIGTGKKITLECSQTMGHDKMYWYQQDPGMELHLIHYSYGVNSTEKGDLSSESTVSRIRTEHFPLTLESARPSHTSQYLCASSSGATNEKLFFGSGTQLSVL.

This chain links TRBV6-6 with TRBJ2-3, with 8 bases lining up with TRBD2. The CDR3 covers 14 residues. V shed 10 bases, J shed 2 bases, and the junction held 8 bases outside the gene matches. Germline CDR1 is MNHNY and CDR2 is SVGAGI (reference sequence). CDR3 nucleotide sequence: TGTGCCACGGGGGGGGCCTCTCTCACAGATACGCAGTATTTT. The encoded protein is CATGGASLTDTQYF.

The chain recombines TRBV7-2 with TRBJ2-7; 9 bases align to TRBD2. Per germline, CDR1 SGHTA and CDR2 FQGNSA. There are 15 residues in the CDR3. Trimming cost V 5 bases and J 0 bases; bases outside gene matches: 5. CDR3 sequence (DNA): TGTGCCAGCAGCCCCAGCGGGGGGCTCTCCTACGAGCAGTACTTC. It translates to CASSPSGGLSYEQYF.